This T cell receptor (beta chain) was documented in a study of blood T cell repertoires in COVID-19. Study background: COVID-19 samples from acute and convalescent phases originated in the United States, Italy and Spain. The cDNA or gDNA used as material had been derived from T cells, B-cell-depleted T cells, or PBMCs.

Study processing details: Nucleated cell counts were estimated from reference gene primer amplification. Clones were sequenced by immunoSEQ multiplex PCR, and TCRdb holds only the in-frame ones, with some missing. The V and J calls and the clone size are those of that table, but D and trimming were determined from the DNA. The sample holds about 92,000 clones, around 80% seen once. This clone was detected a few times. In germline, CDR1 is LGHNA, CDR2 YSLEER. The CDR3 has 15 residues. The ends were cut back, 1 base at V and 2 bases at J, with 11 bases in the middle. The source is a man aged 45-65 years who had recovered from COVID-19. This sequence joins TRBV4-3 and TRBJ1-1; D possibly corresponds to TRBD1 (5 bases). The sequenced sample consisted of peripheral blood. The DNA for the CDR3 is TGCGCCAGCAGCCAAGGGGACGGGACTAACACTGAAGCTTTCTTT. Encoded protein: CASSQGDGTNTEAFF.